This entry features one T cell receptor (beta chain) sequence. The CDR3 contains 16 residues. CDR1 and CDR2 from the germline V gene are SGDLS and YYNGEE. Trimming took off 4 bases at V and 0 bases at J, with 16 bases between the two ends. The source of the sample is a study of blood T cell repertoires in COVID-19. Turning to the study itself: Italy, Spain and the United States were the sources of the convalescent and acute COVID-19 samples. PBMCs, B-cell-depleted T cells, or T cells provided the cDNA or gDNA that made up the material.

Original analysis: Using reference gene primer amplification, nucleated cell counts were estimated. Clones were read by immunoSEQ multiplex PCR, and TCRdb kept only the in-frame ones, dropping some. Clonal size and the V and J genes are those of that table, whereas D and trimming came from the DNA. The sample comprises some 120,000 clones, roughly 72% of which are singletons, and less than 6.5% rests with the top ten. Source material: peripheral blood. This sequence originates from a man in his sixties with acute or convalescent COVID-19. The chain combines TRBV9 with TRBJ1-1, with a possible D match to TRBD1 (5 bases). CDR3 bases: TGTGCCAGCAGCCCCTCCTCTGACAGAATGAACACTGAAGCTTTCTTT. This encodes CASSPSSDRMNTEAFF.